This record concerns one T cell receptor beta chain sequence. The CDR3 is 13 residues long. The ends were cut back, 4 bases at V and 7 bases at J, with 10 bases in the middle. Germline V gene data show CDR1 as SEHNR and CDR2 as FQNEAQ (reference sequence). Only in-frame clones appear in the TCRdb table, and some are missing; sequencing was by immunoSEQ multiplex PCR. The sample has some 20,000 clones, around nine tenths seen once. This specimen comes from a study of OX40 agonist ivuxolimab in advanced cancers. Study in general: Intravenous ivuxolimab was administered to patients every 2 weeks at 0.01 to 10 mg/kg.

The TCR originated in an adult with an advanced solid tumor such as melanoma, head and neck, liver or kidney cancer. The sample here was CD4+ or CD8+ T cells sorted from blood, taken in a trial of the OX40 agonist ivuxolimab. The chain links TRBV7-9 to TRBJ1-4; no clear D gene. The DNA of the CDR3 is TGTGCCAGCAGCTATAGCACCGGTGAAAAACTGTTTTTT. This encodes CASSYSTGEKLFF. The full variable domain, with the rest looked up from reference TRBV7-9 and TRBJ1-4, is DTGVSQNPRHKITKRGQNVTFRCDPISEHNRLYWYRQTLGQGPEFLTYFQNEAQLEKSRLLSDRFSAERPKGSFSTLEIQRTEQGDSAMYLCASSYSTGEKLFFGSGTQLSVL.